This TCR beta chain emerged from a study of shared clonotypes between healthy human individuals. Study-wide context: Three plates each covered CD4 naive and memory; CD8 naive two, CD8 memory one. General study results and limits: Estimated richness values were generally larger in naive subsets than in memory subsets. Represented diversity, genetic and exposure-history alike, was limited by few donors.

On this clone itself: Antigen unknown.

TCRdb keeps only in-frame clones here, not all; method: immunoSEQ multiplex PCR. The profile covers over a million clones, with around 74% appearing a single time and less than 1.5% taken by the ten largest. The CDR3 has 16 residues. Germline V gene lookup returns CDR1 MNHEY and CDR2 SMNVEV (reference sequence). With V trimmed by 4 bases and J by 3 bases, 8 bases remained unmatched. Sequences were obtained from memory CD4+ T cells sorted from blood. Subset: CD45RA-negative fraction. The receptor was isolated from a man younger than 35 in good health. V and J are TRBV27 and TRBJ2-7, with 11 bases identical to TRBD2. CDR3 sequence: CASSSQTSGAYYEQYF. CDR3 bases: TGTGCCAGCAGTTCCCAGACTAGCGGGGCATACTACGAGCAGTACTTC.